A selection of T cell receptor beta chains follows, all from one sample in a study of human T cells and chemical hapten exposure. Using its own MiXCR run on the RACE reads, TCRdb lists one record per CDR3 protein. The sample includes about 360,000 distinct CDR3 sequences, around 7% seen only once; the top ten take about 8%. Sample: whole blood, taken in connection with sensitization to the hapten diphenylcyclopropenone (DPC). The source of these receptors is a young woman with alopecia areata. Some clones in this sample may be carry-over from other donors' samples. The CDR3 runs from the conserved cysteine through the conserved F or W. A D gene is named only where the DNA matches it firmly. Rows give clone size only sometimes, using once, few, many, or a class for an expanded clone.

D gene: TRBD1; V gene: TRBV6-2/TRBV6-3; clone size: few; J gene: TRBJ2-3; CDR3 protein: CASSFRTGARDTQYF; CDR3 DNA: TGTGCCAGCAGTTTCCGGACAGGGGCGAGGGATACGCAGTATTTT
D gene: -; V gene: TRBV7-9; clone size: many; J gene: TRBJ2-7; CDR3 protein: CASSPALYEQYF; CDR3 DNA: TGTGCCAGCAGCCCCGCCCTCTACGAGCAGTACTTC
D gene: TRBD2; V gene: TRBV7-2; clone size: -; J gene: TRBJ2-5; CDR3 protein: CASSYGLAGLQETQYF; CDR3 DNA: TGTGCCAGCAGCTACGGACTAGCGGGACTCCAAGAGACCCAGTACTTC
D gene: -; V gene: TRBV7-9; clone size: many; J gene: TRBJ1-2; CDR3 protein: CASSLVQYGYTF; CDR3 DNA: TGTGCCAGCAGCTTAGTCCAGTATGGCTACACCTTC
D gene: TRBD1; V gene: TRBV10-3; clone size: -; J gene: TRBJ2-7; CDR3 protein: CAIGTGRNYEQYF; CDR3 DNA: TGTGCCATCGGGACAGGGAGGAACTACGAGCAGTACTTC
D gene: -; V gene: TRBV4-2; clone size: few; J gene: TRBJ1-2; CDR3 protein: CASSQAGVNYGYTF; CDR3 DNA: TGTGCCAGCAGCCAAGCCGGGGTTAACTATGGCTACACCTTC
D gene: -; V gene: TRBV20-1; clone size: many; J gene: TRBJ2-7; CDR3 protein: CSARANRGVYEQYF; CDR3 DNA: TGCAGTGCTAGAGCCAACCGAGGGGTCTACGAGCAGTACTTC
D gene: TRBD2; V gene: TRBV6-5; clone size: few; J gene: TRBJ2-1; CDR3 protein: CASSYSVAGDPYNEQFF; CDR3 DNA: TGTGCCAGCAGTTACTCGGTTGCGGGGGACCCTTACAATGAGCAGTTCTTC
D gene: -; V gene: TRBV20-1; clone size: few; J gene: TRBJ1-3; CDR3 protein: CSARDPGTHSGNTIYF; CDR3 DNA: TGCAGTGCTAGAGACCCCGGGACGCACTCTGGAAACACCATATATTTT
D gene: -; V gene: TRBV27; clone size: few; J gene: TRBJ1-1; CDR3 protein: CASSQINTEAFF; CDR3 DNA: TGTGCCAGCAGCCAGATTAACACTGAAGCTTTCTTT
D gene: -; V gene: TRBV7-2; clone size: many; J gene: TRBJ2-1; CDR3 protein: CASSPGHHNEQFF; CDR3 DNA: TGTGCCAGCAGCCCCGGACACCACAATGAGCAGTTCTTC
D gene: TRBD1; V gene: TRBV28; clone size: many; J gene: TRBJ2-1; CDR3 protein: CASSFGTGQQFF; CDR3 DNA: TGTGCCAGCAGTTTTGGGACAGGGCAGCAGTTCTTC
D gene: -; V gene: TRBV29-1; clone size: many; J gene: TRBJ1-1; CDR3 protein: CSVSTNRNTEAFF; CDR3 DNA: TGCAGCGTATCGACAAATCGTAACACTGAAGCTTTCTTT
D gene: -; V gene: TRBV6-6; clone size: few; J gene: TRBJ2-3; CDR3 protein: CASCNLDGGITDTQYF; CDR3 DNA: TGTGCCAGCTGCAATCTTGACGGGGGAATCACAGATACGCAGTATTTT
D gene: TRBD2; V gene: TRBV27; clone size: few; J gene: TRBJ2-5; CDR3 protein: CASSERTSETQYF; CDR3 DNA: TGTGCCAGCAGTGAGAGGACTAGCGAGACCCAGTACTTC
D gene: TRBD1; V gene: TRBV5-1; clone size: -; J gene: TRBJ1-2; CDR3 protein: CASSLVEGAGGYTF; CDR3 DNA: TGCGCCAGCAGCTTGGTCGAGGGGGCCGGCGGCTACACCTTC
D gene: -; V gene: TRBV27; clone size: many; J gene: TRBJ2-7; CDR3 protein: CASSPLSSYEQYF; CDR3 DNA: TGTGCCAGCAGCCCCCTTTCGTCCTACGAGCAGTACTTC
D gene: -; V gene: TRBV12-3/TRBV12-4; clone size: -; J gene: TRBJ1-5; CDR3 protein: CASSPRSTQPQHF; CDR3 DNA: TGTGCCAGCAGCCCGCGGTCTACTCAGCCCCAGCATTTT
D gene: TRBD1; V gene: TRBV10-3; clone size: -; J gene: TRBJ2-7; CDR3 protein: CAISEGTGRGSYEQYF; CDR3 DNA: TGTGCCATCAGCGAGGGGACAGGGAGAGGCTCCTACGAGCAGTACTTC
D gene: TRBD1; V gene: TRBV6-5; clone size: few; J gene: TRBJ1-5; CDR3 protein: CASSQYRGPQHF; CDR3 DNA: TGTGCCAGCAGTCAGTACAGGGGGCCCCAGCATTTT
D gene: -; V gene: TRBV20-1; clone size: -; J gene: TRBJ1-1; CDR3 protein: CSASGFQDTEAFF; CDR3 DNA: TGCAGTGCTAGCGGCTTCCAGGACACTGAAGCTTTCTTT
D gene: TRBD1; V gene: TRBV5-1; clone size: few; J gene: TRBJ1-2; CDR3 protein: CASSRAYRDSANYGYTF; CDR3 DNA: TGCGCCAGCAGCCGAGCCTACCGGGACAGCGCCAACTATGGCTACACCTTC
D gene: TRBD1; V gene: TRBV6-5; clone size: -; J gene: TRBJ2-7; CDR3 protein: CASSYLWGTGSYEQYF; CDR3 DNA: TGTGCCAGCAGTTACTTATGGGGGACAGGGTCCTACGAGCAGTACTTC
D gene: -; V gene: TRBV2; clone size: -; J gene: TRBJ2-6; CDR3 protein: CASSERASGANVLTF; CDR3 DNA: TGTGCCAGCAGCGAAAGGGCGAGCGGGGCCAACGTCCTGACTTTC
D gene: -; V gene: TRBV14; clone size: many; J gene: TRBJ2-2; CDR3 protein: CASSQISASAGELFF; CDR3 DNA: TGTGCCAGCAGCCAAATATCCGCATCCGCCGGGGAGCTGTTTTTT
D gene: -; V gene: TRBV6-2/TRBV6-3; clone size: many; J gene: TRBJ2-7; CDR3 protein: CASSFLLAGEQYF; CDR3 DNA: TGTGCCAGCAGTTTCCTACTAGCTGGAGAGCAGTACTTC
D gene: -; V gene: TRBV12-3/TRBV12-4; clone size: few; J gene: TRBJ1-6; CDR3 protein: CASSFSVTDSPLHF; CDR3 DNA: TGTGCCAGCAGTTTTTCGGTTACTGATTCACCCCTCCACTTT
D gene: TRBD1; V gene: TRBV14; clone size: -; J gene: TRBJ1-6; CDR3 protein: CASSQGGTGAYNSPLHF; CDR3 DNA: TGTGCCAGCAGCCAAGGAGGGACAGGGGCCTATAATTCACCCCTCCACTTT
D gene: TRBD2; V gene: TRBV6-4; clone size: many; J gene: TRBJ2-3; CDR3 protein: CASSETAGGTDTQYF; CDR3 DNA: TGTGCCAGCAGTGAGACGGCGGGGGGCACAGATACGCAGTATTTT
D gene: -; V gene: TRBV9; clone size: -; J gene: TRBJ2-1; CDR3 protein: CASSSQQNEQFF; CDR3 DNA: TGTGCCAGCAGCTCTCAGCAGAATGAGCAGTTCTTC
D gene: -; V gene: TRBV6-5; clone size: -; J gene: TRBJ2-3; CDR3 protein: CASGDPPTGDTQYF; CDR3 DNA: TGTGCCAGCGGCGACCCCCCCACGGGGGATACGCAGTATTTT
D gene: TRBD2; V gene: TRBV2; clone size: many; J gene: TRBJ2-1; CDR3 protein: CASSKLAGVDEQFF; CDR3 DNA: TGTGCCAGCAGCAAACTAGCGGGGGTAGATGAGCAGTTCTTC
D gene: TRBD2; V gene: TRBV7-9; clone size: -; J gene: TRBJ2-7; CDR3 protein: CASSSSRGNEQYF; CDR3 DNA: TGTGCCAGCAGCTCGTCGCGGGGGAACGAGCAGTACTTC
D gene: -; V gene: TRBV29-1; clone size: many; J gene: TRBJ1-5; CDR3 protein: CSVKQGFEQPQHF; CDR3 DNA: TGCAGCGTTAAACAGGGTTTCGAACAGCCCCAGCATTTT
D gene: TRBD2; V gene: TRBV2; clone size: few; J gene: TRBJ2-1; CDR3 protein: CASSEALGGGTNEQFF; CDR3 DNA: TGTGCCAGCAGTGAGGCTCTGGGCGGGGGGACGAATGAGCAGTTCTTC
D gene: TRBD2; V gene: TRBV10-3; clone size: many; J gene: TRBJ2-3; CDR3 protein: CAISRQLAGVSTDTQYF; CDR3 DNA: TGTGCCATCAGCCGTCAACTAGCGGGGGTTAGCACAGATACGCAGTATTTT
D gene: -; V gene: TRBV6-6; clone size: many; J gene: TRBJ1-1; CDR3 protein: CASSGTWGEGTEAFF; CDR3 DNA: TGTGCCAGCAGTGGGACGTGGGGGGAAGGAACTGAAGCTTTCTTT
D gene: -; V gene: TRBV11-3; clone size: many; J gene: TRBJ2-2; CDR3 protein: CASSLTAEGTGELFF; CDR3 DNA: TGTGCCAGCAGCTTGACCGCGGAGGGTACCGGGGAGCTGTTTTTT
D gene: -; V gene: TRBV4-3; clone size: many; J gene: TRBJ2-6; CDR3 protein: CASSQDISHSGANVLTF; CDR3 DNA: TGCGCCAGCAGCCAAGATATAAGTCACTCTGGGGCCAACGTCCTGACTTTC
D gene: TRBD1; V gene: TRBV5-1; clone size: few; J gene: TRBJ1-4; CDR3 protein: CASSFTGVYNEKLFF; CDR3 DNA: TGCGCCAGCAGCTTTACAGGGGTTTATAATGAAAAACTGTTTTTT
D gene: -; V gene: TRBV20-1; clone size: -; J gene: TRBJ1-3; CDR3 protein: CSALSSGNTIYF; CDR3 DNA: TGCAGTGCCTTGAGCTCTGGAAACACCATATATTTT
D gene: -; V gene: TRBV27; clone size: -; J gene: TRBJ1-4; CDR3 protein: CASSERGGTNEKLFF; CDR3 DNA: TGTGCCAGCAGCGAGAGGGGGGGCACTAATGAAAAACTGTTTTTT
D gene: TRBD1; V gene: TRBV27; clone size: many; J gene: TRBJ1-1; CDR3 protein: CASSWWGTGEAFF; CDR3 DNA: TGTGCCAGCAGTTGGTGGGGGACAGGGGAGGCTTTCTTT
D gene: TRBD1; V gene: TRBV29-1; clone size: -; J gene: TRBJ2-3; CDR3 protein: CSVEPLTGTGGSDTQYF; CDR3 DNA: TGCAGCGTTGAGCCACTCACGGGGACAGGGGGCTCAGATACGCAGTATTTT
D gene: TRBD1; V gene: TRBV6-5; clone size: -; J gene: TRBJ1-1; CDR3 protein: CVSSYLSLWVPGQKAAFF; CDR3 DNA: TGTGTCAGCAGTTACCTGAGTTTATGGGTGCCGGGACAGAAAGCTGCTTTCTTT
D gene: -; V gene: TRBV6-2/TRBV6-3; clone size: few; J gene: TRBJ1-2; CDR3 protein: CASSPRAGTYYGYTF; CDR3 DNA: TGTGCCAGCAGTCCCCGGGCCGGGACCTACTATGGCTACACCTTC
D gene: TRBD1; V gene: TRBV7-6; clone size: many; J gene: TRBJ2-1; CDR3 protein: CASSRGTGPFNEQFF; CDR3 DNA: TGTGCCAGCAGCCGTGGGACAGGGCCCTTCAATGAGCAGTTCTTC
D gene: -; V gene: TRBV2; clone size: few; J gene: TRBJ1-5; CDR3 protein: CASSERPVPQPQHF; CDR3 DNA: TGTGCCAGCAGTGAGAGGCCAGTCCCTCAGCCCCAGCATTTT
D gene: -; V gene: TRBV4-3; clone size: -; J gene: TRBJ2-3; CDR3 protein: CASSSGGLDTQYF; CDR3 DNA: TGCGCCAGCAGTTCGGGGGGCCTAGATACGCAGTATTTT